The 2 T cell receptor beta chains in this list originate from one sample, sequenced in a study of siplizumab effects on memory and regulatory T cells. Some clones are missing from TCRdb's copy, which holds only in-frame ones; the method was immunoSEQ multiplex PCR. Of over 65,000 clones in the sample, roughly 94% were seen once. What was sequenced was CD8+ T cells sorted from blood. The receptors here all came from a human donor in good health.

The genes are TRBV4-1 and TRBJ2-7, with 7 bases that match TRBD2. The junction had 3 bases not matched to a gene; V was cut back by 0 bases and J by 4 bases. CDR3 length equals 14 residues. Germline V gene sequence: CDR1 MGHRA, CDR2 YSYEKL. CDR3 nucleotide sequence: TGCGCCAGCAGCCAAGAGCCGGGGGGTTACGAGCAGTACTTC. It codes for CASSQEPGGYEQYF.

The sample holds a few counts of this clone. CDR3 bases: TGTGCCAGCAGTAACGGGCGTGGGCAGTACTTC. Protein: CASSNGRGQYF. The V and J genes are TRBV6-6 and TRBJ2-7; no reliable D call. Trimming removed 5 bases from V and 9 bases from J, with 11 bases in between. The CDR3 is made up of 11 amino acids. CDR1 MNHNY and CDR2 SVGAGI come from the germline V gene (reference sequence).